Following are 8 T cell receptor beta chains from one sample sequenced in a study of blood T cell repertoires in COVID-19. The table came from immunoSEQ multiplex PCR; TCRdb's copy has only in-frame clones and leaves some out. Of 100,000 to 150,000 clones in the sample, more than 75% were seen once. The sequenced sample was peripheral blood. These receptors were collected from a human donor in a cohort sampled during active COVID-19.

The chain couples TRBV19 to TRBJ1-4; 8 nucleotides line up with TRBD1. The CDR3 is 14 residues long. Trimming removed 4 bases from V and 8 bases from J; junction bases left unmatched: 6. CDR1 is LNHDA and CDR2 is SQIVND in the germline V gene (reference sequence). The CDR3, as DNA: TGTGCCAGTAGTACAGGGGGCTTTAGGGAAAAACTGTTTTTT. This codes for CASSTGGFREKLFF.

The CDR3 bases are TGTGCCAGCTCTCAGGGGGAGGAAAAACTGTTTTTT. Translated, it gives CASSQGEEKLFF. The chain combines TRBV2 with TRBJ1-4, with 7 bases identical to TRBD1. Losses at the gene ends were 8 bases for V and 8 bases for J; bases not matched to a gene: 5. The CDR3 runs 12 residues. From germline, CDR1 is SNHLY and CDR2 FYNNEI.

The V call is TRBV2, the J call TRBJ1-5, with D hard to call. CDR3 length equals 15 residues. Trimming pared 1 base from V and 5 bases from J, leaving 12 bases between. Germline V gene lookup returns CDR1 SNHLY and CDR2 FYNNEI. The CDR3 loop is CASSEDSELHQPQHF. CDR3 nucleotide sequence: TGTGCCAGCAGTGAAGATTCCGAGCTGCATCAGCCCCAGCATTTT.

The rearrangement links TRBV19 to TRBJ2-1; 10 bases line up with TRBD1. The CDR3 is 13 amino acids. J gave up 7 bases and V 5 bases, and 2 bases lay outside the gene matches. Germline V CDR1 and CDR2: LNHDA, SQIVND (reference sequence). The DNA for the CDR3 is TGTGCCAGTAGTTGGACAGGGGGGAATGAGCAGTTCTTC. Translated, it gives CASSWTGGNEQFF.

CDR3 region: CATSSRSQTGNEQFF. CDR3 DNA: TGTGCCACCAGCAGCCGGTCCCAGACTGGCAATGAGCAGTTCTTC. This chain links TRBV15 with TRBJ2-1; D not certain. The CDR3 is 15 residues long. Germline V gene data show CDR1 as LNHNV and CDR2 as YYDKDF (reference sequence). With 3 bases removed from V and 6 bases from J, the gap between germline ends came to 15 bases.

The chain employs TRBV5-1 and TRBJ2-6; D is uncertain. Germline V gene sequence: CDR1 SGHRS, CDR2 YFSETQ. The CDR3 spans 15 residues. Trimming stripped 4 bases from V and 0 bases from J, with 8 bases between. The CDR3: CASSPTGSGANVLTF. CDR3 DNA: TGCGCCAGCAGCCCGACTGGCTCTGGGGCCAACGTCCTGACTTTC.

This clone was seen only once. The rearrangement links TRBV27 to TRBJ2-7, with unresolved D. The CDR3 extends over 13 amino acids. Trimming cost V 3 bases and J 2 bases, with 8 bases left between them. The V gene's germline CDR1 is MNHEY and CDR2 SMNVEV (reference sequence). The CDR3 DNA reads as TGTGCCAGCAGTTTCCAGTACCCCTACGAGCAGTACTTC. Translating gives CASSFQYPYEQYF.

The V gene is TRBV4-1, the J gene TRBJ2-5; TRBD1 matches at 12 bases. CDR1 is MGHRA, CDR2 YSYEKL, per germline. The CDR3 is made up of 19 amino acids. The V and J ends lost 1 base and 4 bases, in that order; junction bases with no gene match: 13. The CDR3 protein is CASSQARGTGQGARETQYF. CDR3 bases: TGCGCCAGCAGCCAAGCCCGGGGAACGGGACAGGGGGCGCGAGAGACCCAGTACTTC.